The rows below give T cell receptor beta chains drawn from one sample of a study of blood T cell repertoires in COVID-19. TCRdb's copy holds only in-frame clones and misses some; the assay was immunoSEQ multiplex PCR. Counted here are under 200,000 clones, roughly 93% occurring once; the ten biggest clones make up less than 2.5%. The sequenced sample was peripheral blood. These receptors were taken from a young man with acute or convalescent COVID-19. Both conserved end residues are part of each CDR3. D genes are given only for firm matches. Part of the rows lack a size; the others show once, few, many or a class for expanded clones.

D gene	V gene	J gene	CDR3 length	clone size	CDR3 protein	CDR3 DNA
TRBD1	TRBV5-1	TRBJ2-7	13	few	CASSTGQSYEQYF	TGCGCCAGCAGCACGGGACAGTCCTACGAGCAGTACTTC
TRBD1	TRBV19	TRBJ1-2	17	-	CASSIKGPMRGLYGYTF	TGTGCCAGTAGTATTAAGGGCCCCATGAGGGGGCTCTATGGCTACACCTTC
-	TRBV18	TRBJ1-2	11	-	CASSTGDGYTF	TGTGCCAGCTCGACAGGAGATGGCTACACCTTC
-	TRBV9	TRBJ1-2	14	-	CASSAGQYRDGYTF	TGTGCCAGCAGCGCAGGACAGTATAGGGATGGCTACACCTTC
-	TRBV5-1	TRBJ1-2	17	-	CASSLGFLRGTPRGYTF	TGCGCCAGCAGCTTGGGATTTTTGAGGGGGACCCCCCGGGGCTACACCTTC
TRBD1	TRBV6-1	TRBJ1-2	19	-	CASSEVAGTGSLSNYGYTF	TGTGCCAGCAGTGAAGTAGCAGGGACAGGGTCCCTCTCTAACTATGGCTACACCTTC
TRBD1	TRBV19	TRBJ1-4	16	-	CASSGGQGAPYEKLFF	TGTGCCAGTAGTGGGGGACAGGGGGCCCCCTATGAAAAACTGTTTTTT
TRBD1	TRBV9	TRBJ2-7	16	once	CASSVGIGTGNYEQYF	TGTGCCAGCAGCGTGGGGATTGGGACAGGCAACTACGAGCAGTACTTC
-	TRBV4-1	TRBJ2-7	11	-	CASSRSYEQYF	TGCGCCAGCAGCCGGAGCTACGAGCAGTACTTC
-	TRBV2	TRBJ1-1	11	-	CATLDSTEAFF	TGTGCCACCCTGGACAGCACTGAAGCTTTCTTT
TRBD1	TRBV20-1	TRBJ1-4	11	-	CGTEKNEKLFF	TGCGGGACAGAAAAAAATGAAAAACTGTTTTTT
-	TRBV7-9	TRBJ2-7	16	-	CASSSPQARNSYEQYF	TGTGCCAGCAGCTCCCCCCAGGCTCGTAACTCCTACGAGCAGTACTTC
-	TRBV7-9	TRBJ1-3	15	once	CASSLQGKTGNTIYF	TGTGCCAGCAGCCTACAGGGAAAGACTGGAAACACCATATATTTT
-	TRBV5-1	TRBJ2-6	16	-	CASSSETGPGANVLTF	TGCGCCAGCAGCTCTGAGACAGGACCTGGGGCCAACGTCCTGACTTTC
-	TRBV5-1	TRBJ1-5	16	-	CASSLRRDSLNQPQHF	TGCGCCAGCAGCTTGAGAAGAGACTCCCTAAATCAGCCCCAGCATTTT
-	TRBV12-5	TRBJ2-1	12	-	CASGLEGTLQFF	TGTGCTAGTGGTTTGGAAGGGACACTCCAGTTCTTC
TRBD2	TRBV7-2	TRBJ2-1	15	-	CASSLEGLAGVGQFF	TGTGCCAGCAGCTTAGAGGGACTAGCGGGAGTAGGGCAGTTCTTC
TRBD1	TRBV4-1	TRBJ2-7	15	-	CASSPYGTGSNEQYF	TGCGCCAGCAGCCCCTATGGGACAGGGTCTAACGAGCAGTACTTC
-	TRBV5-5	TRBJ1-5	16	-	CASSLDPGWRNQPQHF	TGTGCCAGCAGCTTGGATCCAGGCTGGCGTAATCAGCCCCAGCATTTT
-	TRBV4-1	TRBJ2-1	13	-	CASSHLRVNEQFF	TGCGCCAGCAGCCACCTACGCGTCAATGAGCAGTTCTTC
TRBD1	TRBV18	TRBJ1-4	14	-	CASSPPTGREKLFF	TGTGCCAGCTCACCACCGACAGGGAGGGAAAAACTGTTTTTT
TRBD1	TRBV19	TRBJ1-5	13	once	CASSGQGVRAQHF	TGTGCCAGTAGTGGACAGGGGGTCAGGGCCCAGCATTTT
TRBD1	TRBV19	TRBJ1-4	17	-	CASSIANRGPTNEKLFF	TGTGCCAGTAGTATAGCGAACAGGGGCCCAACTAATGAAAAACTGTTTTTT
TRBD1	TRBV19	TRBJ2-3	17	-	CASRQNWGDRASDTQYF	TGTGCCAGTAGACAAAACTGGGGGGACAGGGCGTCCGATACGCAGTATTTT
TRBD1	TRBV6-1	TRBJ2-7	15	-	CASSESDRGRWEQYF	TGTGCCAGCAGTGAATCCGACAGGGGGCGGTGGGAGCAGTACTTC
-	TRBV24-1	TRBJ2-1	12	-	CAAYRTVDEQFF	TGTGCCGCTTATCGGACAGTCGATGAGCAGTTCTTC
-	TRBV29-1	TRBJ1-1	13	-	CSVVEGRFTEAFF	TGCAGCGTTGTCGAGGGGAGGTTCACTGAAGCTTTCTTT
TRBD2	TRBV11-3	TRBJ2-7	13	-	CASSKQAGGEQYF	TGTGCCAGCAGCAAACAAGCGGGAGGCGAGCAGTACTTC
-	TRBV25-1	TRBJ1-2	12	-	CASSAETYGYTF	TGTGCCAGCAGTGCAGAAACCTATGGCTACACCTTC
-	TRBV9	TRBJ1-5	15	-	CASSVGWGGGQPQHF	TGTGCCAGCAGCGTAGGCTGGGGAGGAGGTCAGCCCCAGCATTTT
TRBD1	TRBV2	TRBJ1-1	15	-	CASSEADRAGTEAFF	TGTGCCAGCAGTGAAGCGGACAGGGCGGGCACTGAAGCTTTCTTT
-	TRBV5-1	TRBJ1-4	14	few	CASSSGGTDEKLFF	TGCGCCAGCAGCTCCGGAGGGACGGATGAAAAACTGTTTTTT
-	TRBV5-6	TRBJ1-4	16	once	CASSFLRAGGREKLFF	TGTGCCAGCAGCTTTCTAAGGGCGGGGGGCAGAGAAAAACTGTTTTTT
TRBD1	TRBV2	TRBJ1-1	15	-	CAGGRGQQVNTEAFF	TGTGCCGGCGGCAGGGGGCAACAAGTGAACACTGAAGCTTTCTTT
-	TRBV9	TRBJ2-1	13	-	CASSVVPGNEQFF	TGTGCCAGCAGCGTAGTCCCGGGCAATGAGCAGTTCTTC
-	TRBV12-2	TRBJ1-3	17	-	CASRLKPSGDSGNTIYF	TGTGCAAGTCGCTTAAAACCGTCGGGAGACTCTGGAAACACCATATATTTT
-	TRBV19	TRBJ1-1	13	-	CASSIRLVTEAFF	TGTGCCAGTAGTATCAGGTTGGTCACTGAAGCTTTCTTT
TRBD2	TRBV5-1	TRBJ2-1	17	-	CASSSGTSGGPHNEQFF	TGCGCCAGCAGCTCCGGGACTAGCGGGGGCCCACACAATGAGCAGTTCTTC
-	TRBV27	TRBJ2-7	14	-	CASSSLARAYEQYF	TGTGCCAGCAGTTCCTTGGCCAGGGCCTACGAGCAGTACTTC
TRBD1	TRBV18	TRBJ1-5	17	-	CASSPPGQGGKNQPQHF	TGTGCCAGCTCACCACCGGGACAGGGGGGGAAAAATCAGCCCCAGCATTTT
-	TRBV5-1	TRBJ1-1	14	few	CASSAQGRDTEAFF	TGCGCCAGCAGCGCGCAGGGGCGGGACACTGAAGCTTTCTTT
TRBD1	TRBV5-1	TRBJ2-3	17	once	CASSPSTGAGIFTTQYF	TGCGCCAGCAGCCCCTCAACAGGGGCAGGGATATTTACTACGCAGTATTTT
-	TRBV5-6	TRBJ1-2	15	once	CASSLGLLQNYGYTF	TGTGCCAGCAGCTTGGGTCTTCTACAGAACTATGGCTACACCTTC
TRBD1	TRBV3-1/TRBV3-2	TRBJ1-6	12	once	CASSDRDSPLHF	TGTGCCAGCAGCGACAGGGATTCACCCCTCCACTTT
-	TRBV29-1	TRBJ1-1	13	-	CSGNRAVNTEAFF	TGCAGCGGGAACAGGGCGGTGAACACTGAAGCTTTCTTT
-	TRBV7-6	TRBJ1-5	15	-	CASSLGSLGDQPQHF	TGTGCCAGCAGCTTAGGATCGCTGGGCGATCAGCCCCAGCATTTT
TRBD1	TRBV18	TRBJ2-3	16	-	CASSGRSGGRTDTQYF	TGTGCCAGCTCCGGGCGATCAGGGGGAAGGACAGATACGCAGTATTTT